A single sample gave rise to the 14 T cell receptor beta chains below, sequenced in a study of a mutant IDH1 vaccine in newly diagnosed glioma (dated by TCRdb to the early 2020s). The library relied on the immunoSEQ multiplex PCR assay. This immuneACCESS table, as held by TCRdb, lists in-frame sequences with V and J called but not all clones. Of the missing ones, under half trace to an unresolved V gene in checked studies; the others have no known cause. The sample table contains tens of thousands of clones; only one count was recorded for about 86% of them. Of the sample, more than 10% falls within the top ten clones. The time point label, read with the paper, signifies: week 47, end of study. Every vaccine dose consisted of 300 ug of a 20-mer mutant IDH1 peptide in Montanide, administered subcutaneously together with topical imiquimod. No antigen has been identified for these receptors. Source: PBMCs, taken from a glioma patient whose treatment included an IDH1 peptide vaccine. These receptors were collected from a young woman with glioma.

The V gene is TRBV5-6, the J gene TRBJ2-7, with 14 bases fitting TRBD2. Trimming cost V 4 bases and J 6 bases; bases outside gene matches: 3. Germline V lookup: CDR1 SGHDT, CDR2 YYEEEE. The CDR3 runs 14 residues. The CDR3 loop reads CASSPGLAGAEQYF. DNA for the CDR3: TGTGCCAGCAGCCCGGGACTAGCGGGGGCCGAGCAGTACTTC.

The chain is built from TRBV13 and TRBJ2-7; 7 bases line up with TRBD2. The CDR3 extends over 12 amino acids. The V gene end was trimmed by 4 bases and the J gene end by 7 bases; junction bases not matched to a gene: 4. CDR1 PRHDT and CDR2 FYEKMQ come from the germline V gene (reference sequence). The CDR3 bases are TGTGCCAGCAGCTCGGGGGGTAGGGAGCAGTACTTC. The encoded protein is CASSSGGREQYF. Together with reference TRBV13 and TRBJ2-7, the CDR3 gives the full variable domain: AAGVIQSPRHLIKEKRETATLKCYPIPRHDTVYWYQQGPGQDPQFLISFYEKMQSDKGSIPDRFSAQQFSDYHSELNMSSLELGDSALYFCASSSGGREQYFGPGTRLTVT.

This sequence joins TRBV4-1 and TRBJ2-7; TRBD2 might be the D (7 bases). With 5 bases removed from V and 4 bases from J, the gap between germline ends came to 18 bases. The CDR3 sequence is 15 residues long. The germline V gene encodes CDR1 MGHRA and CDR2 YSYEKL. CDR3 protein: CASSGVRGRGYEQYF. DNA for the CDR3: TGCGCCAGCAGCGGGGTCCGGGGGCGGGGGTACGAGCAGTACTTC.

This rearrangement joins TRBV29-1 to TRBJ2-7, with D perhaps TRBD2 (6 bases). Deletions cut 7 bases from V and 3 bases from J, with 13 bases between. The CDR3 is 12 amino acids. Germline CDR1 SQVTM, CDR2 ANQGSEA. In DNA, the CDR3 is TGCAGCGGGGGGGACGGCAACTACGAGCAGTACTTC. This codes for CSGGDGNYEQYF.

In this sample, this clone turned up a few times. The rearrangement links TRBV4-1 to TRBJ2-2, with D possibly being TRBD2 (6 bases). This CDR3 contains 15 residues. Germline CDR1 and CDR2: MGHRA and YSYEKL. Trimming removed 0 bases from V and 7 bases from J, with 12 bases in between. CDR3 in amino acids: CASSQDVAGIGELFF. CDR3 DNA sequence: TGCGCCAGCAGCCAAGACGTGGCGGGAATCGGGGAGCTGTTTTTT.

This rearrangement joins TRBV7-9 to TRBJ2-3, with TRBD1 matching 9 bases. This CDR3 is built from 16 residues. The V gene's germline CDR1 is SEHNR and CDR2 FQNEAQ (reference sequence). V trimming: 3 bases; J trimming: 5 bases; junction bases outside the gene matches: 9. CDR3 residues: CASSFSQQGAGDTQYF. The CDR3 nucleotides are TGTGCCAGCAGCTTTAGTCAACAGGGGGCAGGAGATACGCAGTATTTT.

This chain joins TRBV4-1 and TRBJ1-1, with a tentative D call TRBD1 (5 bases). This CDR3 has 15 residues. V was pared by 2 bases and J by 7 bases, with 17 bases between. CDR1 and CDR2 (germline): MGHRA, YSYEKL. The CDR3 reads CASSQFSLGEVEAFF. CDR3 nucleotides: TGCGCCAGCAGCCAATTTTCGTTAGGGGAGGTTGAAGCTTTCTTT.

In its sample, this clone was seen a few times. V and J are TRBV7-7 and TRBJ2-3; unclear D gene. Germline assignment: CDR1 SSHAT and CDR2 FNYEAQ (reference sequence). V shed 2 bases and J shed 3 bases, with 12 bases lying between them. This CDR3 spans 15 amino acids. In DNA form, the CDR3 reads TGTGCCAGCAGCTTAAGAGACGGGTCAACAGATACGCAGTATTTT. Protein sequence: CASSLRDGSTDTQYF.

The rearrangement links TRBV4-3 to TRBJ1-1; D remains unclear. Germline assignment: CDR1 LGHNA and CDR2 YSLEER. The V gene lost 1 base and the J gene lost 1 base, with 4 bases spanning the gap. The CDR3 loop spans 13 amino acids. The CDR3 DNA is TGCGCCAGCAGCCAAGGGTGGAACACTGAAGCTTTCTTT. Its protein product is CASSQGWNTEAFF.

The J gene is TRBJ2-7, the V gene TRBV6-1, with D tentatively TRBD1 or TRBD2 (5 bases each). V was clipped by 4 bases and J by 3 bases, with 10 bases between them. The CDR3 totals 13 residues. CDR1 is MNHNS, CDR2 SASEGT, per germline. The CDR3 DNA follows: TGTGCCAGCAGTGGGGGGTGGGGCTACGAGCAGTACTTC. This encodes CASSGGWGYEQYF.

This rearrangement joins TRBV27 to TRBJ1-5; D is uncertain. Germline-derived CDR1 and CDR2 are MNHEY and SMNVEV (reference sequence). Trimming left V 2 bases short and J 4 bases short, with 12 bases between. The length of the CDR3 is 15 residues. The CDR3 DNA reads TGTGCCAGCAGTTTAGCCGCCCTCGGTAATCAGCCCCAGCATTTT. Translating gives CASSLAALGNQPQHF.

About this clone itself: Mismatch with germline at one junction end may stem from a read error. V is TRBV14 and J is TRBJ2-1; D is undetermined. Germline loops: CDR1 SGHDN, CDR2 FVKESK. CDR3 size: 13 residues. For the CDR3, the DNA is TGTGCCAGCAGCCAAGATCCCCCGCTAAGGTTGCTCTTC. Its translation is CASSQDPPLRLLF.

Concerning this clone itself: Other nucleotide sequences in the sample specify the same CDR3. The gene calls are TRBV5-6 and TRBJ1-1; unclear D gene. This CDR3 is 12 amino acids long. CDR1 is SGHDT, CDR2 YYEEEE, per germline. V lost 2 bases and J 5 bases, leaving 7 bases between the germline ends. CDR3 sequence reads: CASSFGNTEAFF. CDR3 bases: TGTGCCAGCAGCTTCGGAAATACTGAAGCTTTCTTT.

This rearrangement joins TRBV18 to TRBJ2-1; D may be TRBD1 (6 bases). In germline, CDR1 is KGHSH, CDR2 LQKENI. The CDR3 consists of 13 residues. Deletions cut 1 base from V and 6 bases from J, with 7 bases between. The CDR3 loop reads CASSPLQGNEQFF. CDR3 nucleotides: TGTGCCAGCTCACCACTACAGGGCAATGAGCAGTTCTTC.